This TCR beta chain originates from a study of cytomegalovirus exposure and HLA in healthy donors. A multiplex PCR was run with 60 Vbeta primers and 13 Jbeta primers. Here immunoSEQ multiplex PCR was the method, and the copy in TCRdb shows in-frame clones only, minus some. Counted here are over 130,000 clones, around 80% occurring once; the ten biggest clones make up 2% to 2.5%. Notes on this clone: What it binds is unknown.

Findings and limits, study-wide: The study designated 150 or so TCR beta chains cytomegalovirus-associated. It was assumed in the presence/absence analyses that sequencing depth was roughly uniform across donors. Usually a TCR sequence was rare, but some public TCRs were found in many donors.

This clonotype originated in a man over 45 in good health and CMV-seronegative. The sample comprised PBMCs.

The CDR3 loop reads CATKRGGWDTEAFF. DNA of the CDR3: TGTGCCACCAAGCGGGGGGGTTGGGACACTGAAGCTTTCTTT. This chain uses TRBV5-6 with TRBJ1-1; D is possibly TRBD1 (5 bases). This CDR3 has 14 residues. Germline lookup yields CDR1 SGHDT and CDR2 YYEEEE. Trimming shortened V by 9 bases and J by 3 bases, and 18 bases separated the two germline ends.